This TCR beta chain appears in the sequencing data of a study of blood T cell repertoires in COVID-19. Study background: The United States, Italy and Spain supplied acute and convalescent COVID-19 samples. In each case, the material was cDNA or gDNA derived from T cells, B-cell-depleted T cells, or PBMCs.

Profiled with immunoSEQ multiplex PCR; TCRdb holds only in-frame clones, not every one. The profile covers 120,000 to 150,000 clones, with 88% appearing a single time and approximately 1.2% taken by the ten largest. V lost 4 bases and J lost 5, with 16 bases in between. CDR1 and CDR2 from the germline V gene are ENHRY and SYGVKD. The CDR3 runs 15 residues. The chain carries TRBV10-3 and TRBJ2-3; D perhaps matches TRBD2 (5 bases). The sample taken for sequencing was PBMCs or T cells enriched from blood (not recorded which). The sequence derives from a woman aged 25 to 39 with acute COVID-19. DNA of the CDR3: TGTGCCATCAGTGCGGGGAACGACGTGAGAGATACGCAGTATTTT. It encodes CAISAGNDVRDTQYF.